This TCR beta chain came from a study of shared clonotypes between healthy human individuals. Germline V lookup: CDR1 ENHRY, CDR2 SYGVKD. This CDR3 is 16 amino acids long. V was clipped by 3 bases and J by 0 bases, with 12 bases between them. Some clones are missing from TCRdb's copy, which holds only in-frame ones; the method was immunoSEQ multiplex PCR. Seen here are about 530,000 clones, 60% to 80% observed once, and the top ten hold around 13%. The origin of this receptor is a woman between 35 and 50 years old in good health. Some clones in this sample may be carry-over from other donors' samples. The V gene is TRBV10-3, the J gene TRBJ1-5; D is perhaps TRBD1 (5 bases). Specimen: PBMCs. The DNA for the CDR3 is TGTGCCATCAGTGAAAAGGGGATCTATAGCAATCAGCCCCAGCATTTT. This gives the protein CAISEKGIYSNQPQHF.